Below, 9 T cell receptor beta chains from the same sample are listed, as sequenced in a study of cytomegalovirus exposure and HLA in healthy donors. The PCR had 60 Vbeta and 13 Jbeta primers. TCRdb's table, derived via immunoSEQ multiplex PCR, lists solely in-frame clones and lacks some. This sample has approximately 160,000 clones, with more than 65% found just once. Sample: PBMCs. The receptor source for this set is a man aged 50 or older in good health and CMV-seropositive.

CDR3 amino acids: CAWGWGTGSQEAFF. For the CDR3, the DNA is TGTGCCTGGGGGTGGGGGACAGGGAGCCAAGAAGCTTTCTTT. This rearrangement joins TRBV30 to TRBJ1-1; 9 nucleotides match TRBD1. J was trimmed by 8 bases and V by 5 bases; bases with no gene match: 12. The CDR3 length is 14 residues. Germline assignment: CDR1 GTSNPN and CDR2 SVGIG (reference sequence).

This chain connects TRBV2 to TRBJ2-5, with unresolved D. CDR1 SNHLY and CDR2 FYNNEI come from the germline V gene. The CDR3 consists of 13 residues. With 6 bases removed from V and 4 bases from J, the gap between germline ends came to 12 bases. The CDR3 here is CASRRPERETQYF. The CDR3, as DNA: TGTGCCAGCAGGAGGCCGGAAAGAGAGACCCAGTACTTC.

J is TRBJ1-2 and V is TRBV9; weak D call: TRBD1 (5 bases). Per germline, CDR1 SGDLS and CDR2 YYNGEE. V dropped 0 bases and J dropped 4 bases, with 13 bases sitting between them. This CDR3 has 15 amino acids. CDR3 sequence (DNA): TGTGCCAGCAGCGTAGGGGCAGGGCGAGGCTATGGCTACACCTTC. Translating gives CASSVGAGRGYGYTF.

This chain links TRBV7-3 with TRBJ2-2, with D maybe TRBD2 (5 bases). V lost 1 base, J lost 7 bases, and 10 bases lay in between. This CDR3 region has 14 residues. Germline assignment: CDR1 SGHTA and CDR2 FQGTGA. CDR3 region: CASSLIGDIGELFF. The DNA of the CDR3 is TGTGCCAGCAGCTTAATCGGGGATATCGGGGAGCTGTTTTTT.

The chain is built from TRBV5-1 and TRBJ1-2, with 7 bases matching TRBD1. The length of the CDR3 is 13 residues. Germline assignment: CDR1 SGHRS and CDR2 YFSETQ. The ends lost 5 bases at V and 5 bases at J; junction bases unmatched: 6. The CDR3 reads CASSSGTVYGYTF. The CDR3 DNA reads TGCGCCAGCAGTTCCGGGACAGTGTATGGCTACACCTTC.

The chain recombines TRBV19 with TRBJ1-5; 9 bases match TRBD1. Trimming took 1 base from V and 2 from J; bases not matched to a gene: 12. Germline V gives CDR1 LNHDA, CDR2 SQIVND (reference sequence). The CDR3 is made up of 19 amino acids. The CDR3 DNA reads as TGTGCCAGTAGTATAGTTAAGTCCGGGACAGGGTGGGGCAATCAGCCCCAGCATTTT. Translating it yields CASSIVKSGTGWGNQPQHF.

DNA of the CDR3: TGTGCCAGCAGCACTCGGGACAGGGGGACCACTCGCTATGGCTACACCTTC. Its protein product is CASSTRDRGTTRYGYTF. The rearrangement links TRBV7-8 to TRBJ1-2; 11 bases are shared with TRBD1. This CDR3 is built from 17 residues. The V gene's germline CDR1 is SGHVS and CDR2 FQNEAQ. V lost 5 bases, J lost 4 bases, and 12 bases stayed unmatched. The whole variable domain, filled in from reference TRBV7-8 and TRBJ1-2, reads GAGVSQSPRYKVAKRGQDVALRCDPISGHVSLFWYQQALGQGPEFLTYFQNEAQLDKSGLPSDRFFAERPEGSVSTLKIQRTQQEDSAVYLCASSTRDRGTTRYGYTFGSGTRLTVV.

Only a few counts were recorded for this clone. This chain joins TRBV5-1 and TRBJ2-2, with 7 bases aligning to TRBD2. Germline CDR1 is SGHRS and CDR2 is YFSETQ. This CDR3 is built from 16 residues. The V gene end was trimmed by 0 bases and the J gene end by 4 bases; junction bases not matched to a gene: 6. The CDR3 coding sequence is TGCGCCAGCAGCTTGGTGGGGGGGACCACCACCGGGGAGCTGTTTTTT. Translation gives CASSLVGGTTTGELFF.

The J gene is TRBJ1-1, the V gene TRBV11-3, with 9 positions matching TRBD1. Germline CDR1 and CDR2: SGHNT and YENEEA. The length of the CDR3 is 13 residues. V dropped 5 bases and J dropped 8; count of bases not matched to a gene: 6. The chain's CDR3 is CASSRRTGAEAFF. In DNA form, the CDR3 reads TGTGCCAGCAGCCGTCGGACAGGGGCCGAAGCTTTCTTT.